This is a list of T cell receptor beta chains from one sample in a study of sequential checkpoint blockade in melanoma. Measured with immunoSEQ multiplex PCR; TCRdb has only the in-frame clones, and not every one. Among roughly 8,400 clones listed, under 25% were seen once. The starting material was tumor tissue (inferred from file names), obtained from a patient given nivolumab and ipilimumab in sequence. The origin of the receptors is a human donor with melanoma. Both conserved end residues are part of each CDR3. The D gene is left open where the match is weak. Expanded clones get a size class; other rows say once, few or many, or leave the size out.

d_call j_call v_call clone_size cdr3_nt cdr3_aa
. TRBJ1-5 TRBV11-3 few TGTGCCAGCAGCTTCACAAGAGGAAATGGGGTTCAGCCCCAGCATTTT CASSFTRGNGVQPQHF
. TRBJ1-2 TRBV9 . TGTGCCAGCAGCGTAGATGAGGCGGGCTACACCTTC CASSVDEAGYTF
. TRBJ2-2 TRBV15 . TGTGCCACCAGCAGAGGAAGGGACCACACCGGGGAGCTGTTTTTT CATSRGRDHTGELFF
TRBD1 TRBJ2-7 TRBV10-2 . TGCGCCAGCAGTAGACAGGGAACAGGCGAGCAGTACTTC CASSRQGTGEQYF
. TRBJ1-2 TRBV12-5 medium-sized TGTGCCAGCACCCGATCAGTCGATTATGGCTACACCTTC CASTRSVDYGYTF
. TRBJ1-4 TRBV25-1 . TGTGCCAGCAGTGAAGGTCTGGGGGGGGATGAAAAACTGTTTTTT CASSEGLGGDEKLFF
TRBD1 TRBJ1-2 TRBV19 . TGTGCCAGTAGTATTTATTTGGTTTTCGAGGGGGACAGGGCCCGCGGCTACACCTTC CASSIYLVFEGDRARGYTF
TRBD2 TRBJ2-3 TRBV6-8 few TGTGCCAGCAGTTACGGACGGATAGCGGGGGGGCCTACAGATACGCAGTATTTT CASSYGRIAGGPTDTQYF
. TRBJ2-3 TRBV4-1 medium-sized TGCGCCAGCAGCCAAGATACGGGCAGGGACGGAGATACGCAGTATTTT CASSQDTGRDGDTQYF
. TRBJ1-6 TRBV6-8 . TGTGCCAGCAGTCCGCGGAGGAGCTCCTATAATTCACCCCTCCACTTT CASSPRRSSYNSPLHF
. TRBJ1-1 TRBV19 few TGTGCCAGTAGTCCCCTGGGCAGGGGGAACACTGAAGCTTTCTTT CASSPLGRGNTEAFF
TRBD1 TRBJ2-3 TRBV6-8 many TGTGCCAGCAGGACCCGGGACAGGGGTACAGATACGCAGTATTTT CASRTRDRGTDTQYF
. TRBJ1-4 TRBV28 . TGTGCCAGCAGTCCTACAGGGCGGCGCGAGGATGAAAAACTGTTTTTT CASSPTGRREDEKLFF
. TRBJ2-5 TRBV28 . TGTGCCAGCAGTTTTCTCCCGAAGGAGACCCAGTACTTC CASSFLPKETQYF
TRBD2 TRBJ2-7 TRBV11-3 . TGTGCCAGCAGCTTGGAGGGTAGCGGGGGGCCAAGCTCCTACGAGCAGTACTTC CASSLEGSGGPSSYEQYF
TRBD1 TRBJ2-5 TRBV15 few TGTGCCACCAGCAGGGACAGGGTTCTCCAAGAGACCCAGTACTTC CATSRDRVLQETQYF
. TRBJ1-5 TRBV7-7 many TGTGCCAGCCAGGGGCTCGGTAGCAATCAGCCCCAGCATTTT CASQGLGSNQPQHF
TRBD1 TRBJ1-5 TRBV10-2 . TGCGCCAGCAGTGAGTCGACAGGGGGGTTTCAGCCCCAGCATTTT CASSESTGGFQPQHF
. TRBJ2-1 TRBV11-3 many TGTGCCAGCAGCTTAGTACCCGGGACCTCCTACAATGAGCAGTTCTTC CASSLVPGTSYNEQFF
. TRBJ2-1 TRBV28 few TGTGCCAGCAGTTTATTGGGGGGGCCCTACAATGAGCAGTTCTTC CASSLLGGPYNEQFF
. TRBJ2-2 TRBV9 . TGTGCCAGCAGTAGGAGGGACGCCGCCGGGGAGCTGTTTTTT CASSRRDAAGELFF
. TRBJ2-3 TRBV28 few TGTGCCAGCAGCATACAGGAGGGTGGCACAGATACGCAGTATTTT CASSIQEGGTDTQYF
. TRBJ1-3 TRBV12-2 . TGTGCCACCGGGGGCTCCCGGACGAGAAACACCATATATTTT CATGGSRTRNTIYF
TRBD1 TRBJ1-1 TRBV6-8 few TGTGCCAGCAGGACAGGGGGCAGGAGCACTGAAGCTTTCTTT CASRTGGRSTEAFF
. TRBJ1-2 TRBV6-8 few TGTGCCTCCCATAGGGACAACTTCTATGGCTACACCTTC CASHRDNFYGYTF
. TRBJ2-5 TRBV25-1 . TGTGCCAGCAGTGAAACGGCAGGTCAAGAGACCCAGTACTTC CASSETAGQETQYF
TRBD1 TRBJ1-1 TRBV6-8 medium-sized TGTGCCAGCATGACAGGGGAGAACACTGAAGCTTTCTTT CASMTGENTEAFF
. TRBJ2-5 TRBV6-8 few TGTGCCATCAGTCTCGAATACTTCAGGGAAGCGAAAGAGACCCAGTACTTC CAISLEYFREAKETQYF
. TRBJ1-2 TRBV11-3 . TGTGCCAGCAACCCTACCGTGGCCCCGACACAGACCTATGGCTACACCTTC CASNPTVAPTQTYGYTF
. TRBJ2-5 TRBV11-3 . TGTGCCAGCAGCTTAGAACGGCGTTACCAACCGGAGACCCAGTACTTC CASSLERRYQPETQYF
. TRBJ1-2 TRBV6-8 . TGTGCCAGCAGTTACGGGGGGGGACAACCCGCTATCGACTACACCTTC CASSYGGGQPAIDYTF
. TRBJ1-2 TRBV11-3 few TGTGCCAGCAGCTTAAAAGGCTCCCAACAGGGTGGCTATGGCTACACCTTC CASSLKGSQQGGYGYTF
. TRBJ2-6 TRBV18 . TGTGCCAGCTCCATGAGGGTGTGGGCCAACGTCCTGACTTTC CASSMRVWANVLTF
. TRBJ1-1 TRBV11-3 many TGTGCCAGCAGCCCGCATCCCTTCCCCCTTAAGAACACTGAAGCTTTCTTT CASSPHPFPLKNTEAFF
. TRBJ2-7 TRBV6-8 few TGTGCCAGCAGTTTGCGGGGGACAACCAACGAGCAGTACTTC CASSLRGTTNEQYF
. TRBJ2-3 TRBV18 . TGTGCCAGCTCACCCGGGCCAACAGATACGCAGTATTTT CASSPGPTDTQYF
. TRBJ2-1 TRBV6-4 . TGTGCCAGCAGTTACTCGTGGGTATTTTATGCCGAAAACAATGAGCAGTTCTTC CASSYSWVFYAENNEQFF
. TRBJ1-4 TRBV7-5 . TGTGCCAGCAGCTCCGGGGTGGAGGGATTTGATGAAAAACTGTTTTTT CASSSGVEGFDEKLFF
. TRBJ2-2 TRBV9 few TGTGCCAGCAGCGTCTCATCATTACAGGGTGGAACCGGGGAGCTGTTTTTT CASSVSSLQGGTGELFF
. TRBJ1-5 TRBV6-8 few TGTGCCAGCGGAAGAAGGGGGAATCAGCCCCAGCATTTT CASGRRGNQPQHF
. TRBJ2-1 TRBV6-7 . TGTGCCAGCAGCTTTCACAATGAGCAGTTCTTC CASSFHNEQFF
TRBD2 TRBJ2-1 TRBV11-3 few TGTGCCAGCAGCACAAGGACAGCGAGGACTAGCGGGGGGGAGTACAATGAGCAGTTCTTC CASSTRTARTSGGEYNEQFF
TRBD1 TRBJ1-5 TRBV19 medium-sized TGTGCCAGTAGTCACGGGACAGCAAGCAATCAGCCCCAGCATTTT CASSHGTASNQPQHF
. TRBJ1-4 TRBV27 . TGTGCCAGCCGACGGGGGGTAGCAACTAATGAAAAACTGTTTTTT CASRRGVATNEKLFF
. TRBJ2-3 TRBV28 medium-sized TGTGCCAGCAGTCCCCCCCCCGCAGATACGCAGTATTTT CASSPPPADTQYF
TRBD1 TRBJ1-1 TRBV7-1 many TGTGCCAGCACGATCAGGGGGGAAATTGAAGCTTTCTTT CASTIRGEIEAFF
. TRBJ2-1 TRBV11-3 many TGTGCCAGCAGCTTGGGTATCGGTCCCGGACAGAGGGGCAATGAGCAGTTCTTC CASSLGIGPGQRGNEQFF
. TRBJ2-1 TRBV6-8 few TGTGCCAGCAGTCCTGGCGTGTCTAGTCGGCAGTTCTTC CASSPGVSSRQFF
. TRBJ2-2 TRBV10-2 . TGCGCCAGCACGGCGGGGGCGTACACCGGGGAGCTGTTTTTT CASTAGAYTGELFF
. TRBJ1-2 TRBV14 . TGTGCCAGCAGCCATACACTCGTCTGGGGTTGGGGCTACACCTTC CASSHTLVWGWGYTF
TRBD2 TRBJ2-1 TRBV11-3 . TGTGCTAGCAGCCCAAATGGGAGGGTAAATGAGCAGTTCTTC CASSPNGRVNEQFF
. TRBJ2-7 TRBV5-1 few TGCGCCAGCAGCCAAGATAGCGGCTCCTACGAGCAGTACTTC CASSQDSGSYEQYF
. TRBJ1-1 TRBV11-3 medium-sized TGTGCCAGCAGCCAACCAACAGGGAGGTTGATGGGCACTGAAGCTTTCTTT CASSQPTGRLMGTEAFF
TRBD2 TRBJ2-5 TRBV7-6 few TGTGCCAGCAGCTCTATAGCGGGGGGGCCTGGAGAGACCCAGTACTTC CASSSIAGGPGETQYF
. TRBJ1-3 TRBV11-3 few TGTGCCAGCAGCTTTCAGGGGTGGTGGAACACCATATATTTT CASSFQGWWNTIYF
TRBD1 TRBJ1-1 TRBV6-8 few TGTGCCAGCAGTAAGACAGGGGCGGACACTGAAGCTTTCTTT CASSKTGADTEAFF
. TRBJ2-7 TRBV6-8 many TGTGCCATCAGTGTGACATATACCTACGAGCAGTACTTC CAISVTYTYEQYF
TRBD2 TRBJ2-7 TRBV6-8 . TGTGCCAGCAGTGTCGGACTAGCGGGGGGGCTGGAGCAGTACTTC CASSVGLAGGLEQYF